This entry describes one T cell receptor (beta chain). This sample was included in a study of shared clonotypes between healthy human individuals. Study-level information: CD4 naive and CD4 memory each took three plates per donor, while CD8 naive took two and CD8 memory one.

In the authors' workflow: ImmunoSEQ only sent back junction sequences with no quality scores, so filtering was done differently. Profiled with immunoSEQ multiplex PCR; TCRdb holds only in-frame clones, not every one. V, J and clone size are taken as reported in that table, and D and trimming were inferred from the DNA itself. The sample gives about 1.9 million clones, 85% to 95% of which show up once; approximately 1.6% is in the top ten. CDR3 length: 14 residues. V lost 0 bases and J 3 bases, leaving 6 bases between the germline ends. The germline V gene encodes CDR1 MGHRA and CDR2 YSYEKL. Selected positively for CCR7 and CD45RO-negative, naive CD8 cells excluded terminally differentiated effector memory CD45RA+ cells.

The rearrangement links TRBV4-1 to TRBJ2-4; D not resolved. Material for sequencing was naive CD8+ T cells from PBMCs. The sequence was obtained from a man aged 18-30 years in good health. Some clones in this sample may be carry-over from other donors' samples. CDR3 sequence: CASSQDLGKNIQYF. For the CDR3, the DNA is TGCGCCAGCAGCCAAGATTTAGGCAAAAACATTCAGTACTTC.